The clone carrying this T cell receptor (beta chain) was seen repeatedly, ten times or more. Its specificity is unknown. This record comes from a study of CD8 T cells in ankylosing spondylitis. Study-wide results and limits: According to the report, clones linked to the disease were significantly enriched in matched synovial fluid samples taken from ankylosing spondylitis patients. Typical of ankylosing spondylitis blood, it appeared, was a TCR beta motif of about eight highly homologous variants. Clones linked to the disease showed a CD8+ phenotype. They occurred at relatively low frequencies in peripheral blood.

Quantitative 5'-RACE was performed with molecular barcodes, and it yielded the TCR beta libraries. MiXCR, applied by TCRdb to the 5' RACE reads, yields one record per CDR3 protein. The sample includes about 210,000 distinct CDR3 sequences, around 7.9% of them seen just once. The receptor comes from a male donor with ankylosing spondylitis. The sample taken for sequencing was blood, either unsorted or a sorted T cell fraction (not recorded which).

In DNA, the CDR3 is TGTGCCAGCAGCTCGGGGACAGCTAGCGGGAGGGCCTTCCCAGTTACGCAGTATTTT. Translated, it gives CASSSGTASGRAFPVTQYF. The rearrangement links TRBV21-1 to TRBJ2-3; the table names TRBD2, a call not compared with the DNA. TRBV21-1 is shown as a pseudogene. CDR3 size: 19 residues.